The 18 T cell receptor beta chains below were found in one sample sequenced in a study of radiotherapy plus CTLA-4 blockade in lung cancer (dated by TCRdb to between 2017 and 2018). The receptor library was made with the immunoSEQ multiplex PCR assay. The immuneACCESS repertoire file appears here via TCRdb, limited to in-frame rearrangements. These files lack a portion of the clones; in checked studies, under half of the deficit traces to unresolved V genes, and the cause of the others is not known. Here the sample has some 50,000 clones; 65% to 85% occur a single time. The ten biggest clones cover under 9.5% of the sample. The sample here was peripheral blood, taken from a patient treated with radiotherapy plus ipilimumab. These receptor sequences come from a human donor with non-small cell lung cancer who had stable disease on radiotherapy plus ipilimumab.

The chain links TRBV29-1 to TRBJ1-1; TRBD1 might be the D (5 bases). The CDR3 contains 12 residues. Germline CDR1 and CDR2: SQVTM and ANQGSEA. V dropped 7 bases and J dropped 1 base, with 10 bases sitting between them. This CDR3 is CSAQQENTEAFF. The CDR3 DNA follows: TGCAGCGCACAACAGGAGAACACTGAAGCTTTCTTT.

The chain has TRBV10-3 and TRBJ2-7, with unresolved D. Germline V gives CDR1 ENHRY, CDR2 SYGVKD. Trimming left V 3 bases short and J 0 bases short, with 9 bases between. The CDR3 is 14 amino acids. The CDR3 DNA is TGTGCCATCAGTGACGGTGGCTACTCCTACGAGCAGTACTTC. It is translated as CAISDGGYSYEQYF.

The chain uses TRBV2 and TRBJ1-6; no clear D gene. The CDR3 covers 13 residues. Germline loops: CDR1 SNHLY, CDR2 FYNNEI. Deletions cut 1 base from V and 10 bases from J, with 8 bases between. CDR3: CASSEDLRSPLHF. CDR3 bases: TGTGCCAGCAGTGAAGACTTGCGATCACCCCTCCACTTT.

The chain joins TRBV6-1 to TRBJ1-3, with TRBD1 as a possible D gene (6 bases). Trimming took off 4 bases at V and 4 bases at J, with 8 bases between the two ends. CDR1 is MNHNS, CDR2 SASEGT, per germline. The CDR3 is 13 amino acids. CDR3 in amino acids: CASSAGQGNTIYF. The CDR3 coding sequence is TGTGCCAGCAGTGCTGGACAGGGAAACACCATATATTTT.

V gene TRBV6-1 combines with J gene TRBJ1-2; D unresolved. Deletions cut 5 bases from V and 7 bases from J, with 8 bases between. Germline CDR1 MNHNS, CDR2 SASEGT. CDR3 length: 11 amino acids. The CDR3 DNA sequence: TGTGCCAGCAGTTACCCAGGTGGCTACACCTTC. It encodes CASSYPGGYTF.

The rearrangement links TRBV5-1 to TRBJ2-1; TRBD1 matches at 7 bases. This CDR3 is 15 amino acids long. CDR1 and CDR2 from the germline V gene are SGHRS and YFSETQ. V trimming: 2 bases; J trimming: 3 bases; junction bases outside the gene matches: 5. The CDR3 is CASSFVQGFYNEQFF. CDR3 DNA: TGCGCCAGCAGCTTTGTACAGGGGTTCTACAATGAGCAGTTCTTC.

The chain recombines TRBV7-2 with TRBJ1-1, with a possible D match to TRBD1 (6 bases). Germline CDR1 SGHTA, CDR2 FQGNSA. V was shortened by 6 bases and J by 2 bases, with 10 bases between the two germline ends. The CDR3 is 13 amino acids. The CDR3 sequence: CASSPRGNTEAFF. CDR3 nucleotides: TGTGCCAGCAGTCCCAGGGGCAACACTGAAGCTTTCTTT.

This clone was recorded a few times. The chain employs TRBV10-2 and TRBJ2-5, with D possibly called TRBD1 or TRBD2 (5 bases each). The V gene's germline CDR1 is WSHSY and CDR2 SAAADI. The CDR3 totals 13 residues. Deletions cut 5 bases from V and 5 bases from J, with 12 bases between. CDR3 nucleotides: TGCGCCAGCAGTTCTCAGGGACGGGAGACCCAGTACTTC. Translating it yields CASSSQGRETQYF.

V usage is TRBV7-6 and J usage is TRBJ1-2; possibly TRBD1 for D (5 bases). This CDR3 comprises 15 residues. Germline V CDR1 and CDR2: SGHVS, FNYEAQ. V was clipped by 1 base and J by 6 bases, with 15 bases between them. This CDR3 reads CASSLEPTGGDGYTF. The CDR3 nucleotides are TGTGCCAGCAGCTTAGAGCCCACGGGGGGTGATGGCTACACCTTC.

In its sample, this clone was seen a few times. This chain joins TRBV6-1 and TRBJ2-3, with D tentatively TRBD1 or TRBD2 (5 bases each). This CDR3 region has 14 residues. V was shortened by 2 bases and J by 4 bases, with 10 bases between the two germline ends. Germline CDR1 and CDR2: MNHNS and SASEGT. The CDR3 DNA is TGTGCCAGCAGTGAATTGGGACCCCCAGATACGCAGTATTTT. Translating gives CASSELGPPDTQYF.

A note on this clone: Without the conserved terminal phenylalanine or tryptophan, this CDR3 likely stems from a read error. The rearrangement links TRBV6-5 to TRBJ1-5; D not certain. Germline CDR1 and CDR2: MNHEY and SVGAGI. V lost 0 bases, J lost 0 bases, and 9 bases lay in between. This CDR3 region has 16 residues. The CDR3 DNA reads TGTGCCAGCAGTTACTCTCGGGAATATAGCAATCAGCCCCAGCATTCT. It yields the protein CASSYSREYSNQPQHS.

The V and J genes are TRBV6-6 and TRBJ1-5, with D possibly matching TRBD1 (5 bases). V lost 5 bases and J lost 9, with 8 bases in between. The CDR3 has 11 residues. CDR1 is MNHNY and CDR2 is SVGAGI in the germline V gene (reference sequence). CDR3 in DNA: TGTGCCAGCAGTAGGGGAGGGCCCCAGCATTTT. It encodes CASSRGGPQHF.

The chain couples TRBV6-5 to TRBJ2-7; 7 bases fit TRBD1. V trimming: 8 bases; J trimming: 3 bases; junction bases outside the gene matches: 1. In germline, CDR1 is MNHEY, CDR2 SVGAGI. CDR3 length: 11 amino acids. The CDR3: CASGDSYEQYV. In DNA, the CDR3 is TGTGCCAGCGGGGACAGCTACGAGCAGTACGTC.

The chain carries TRBV30 and TRBJ2-7; D is possibly TRBD2 (6 bases). Germline values: CDR1 GTSNPN, CDR2 SVGIG (reference sequence). The CDR3 extends over 14 amino acids. V dropped 0 bases and J dropped 2 bases, with 11 bases sitting between them. The CDR3 protein is CAWSVGGITYEQYF. DNA of the CDR3: TGTGCCTGGAGTGTAGGAGGGATCACCTACGAGCAGTACTTC.

This chain uses TRBV28 with TRBJ1-2; possibly TRBD1 for D (6 bases). The CDR3 spans 15 residues. Germline-derived CDR1 and CDR2 are MDHEN and SYDVKM. V lost 2 bases to trimming and J lost 2 bases, with 12 bases between them. CDR3 nucleotide sequence: TGTGCCAGCAGTTTAAGGCGGGGGACAAACTATGGCTACACCTTC. It is translated as CASSLRRGTNYGYTF.

The rearrangement uses TRBV19 and TRBJ1-1, with 8 bases matching TRBD1. The CDR3 consists of 15 residues. The germline V gene has CDR1 LNHDA and CDR2 SQIVND (reference sequence). Trimming removed 7 bases from V and 8 bases from J; junction bases left unmatched: 15. The CDR3 DNA reads TGTGCCAGTAAGGTTGCCGGACAGGGTTTTTTGGAAGCTTTCTTT. Translating it yields CASKVAGQGFLEAFF.

This clone was picked up a small number of times. The junction and the germline gene differ at one end; a read error may be behind it. V is TRBV6-4 and J is TRBJ2-7, with D tentatively TRBD2 (6 bases). The V gene's germline CDR1 is MRHNA and CDR2 SNTAGT. The CDR3 runs 15 residues. CDR3 nucleotide sequence: TGTGCCAGCAGTTACTCGGGGGACGGATCCTACGAGCAGTACTTC. This translates into CASSYSGDGSYEQYF.

This clone was found once. The chain uses TRBV2 and TRBJ1-1; D is possibly TRBD1 (5 bases). V shed 3 bases and J shed 1 base, with 18 bases lying between them. The CDR3 totals 17 residues. Germline CDR1 and CDR2: SNHLY and FYNNEI. As DNA, the CDR3 is TGTGCCAGCAGTGATTGGGGACCGCCAGGAAAGAACACTGAAGCTTTCTTT. Translated, it gives CASSDWGPPGKNTEAFF. Supplemented by reference TRBV2 and TRBJ1-1, the full variable domain reads EPEVTQTPSHQVTQMGQEVILRCVPISNHLYFYWYRQILGQKVEFLVSFYNNEISEKSEIFDDQFSVERPDGSNFTLKIRSTKLEDSAMYFCASSDWGPPGKNTEAFFGQGTRLTVV.